The T cell receptor beta chain described here comes from a study of OX40 agonist ivuxolimab in advanced cancers. Looking at the study overall: Dosing consisted of intravenous ivuxolimab at 0.01 to 10 mg/kg every 2 weeks. Regarding the study as a whole: Dose levels from 0.1 to 3.0 mg/kg saw CD4+ and CD8+ blood T cells expand clonally by week 6. Patients with a partial response at 0.1-3.0 mg/kg had among the lowest clonal expansion. Low normalized T-cell clonal expansion was also seen in some nonresponders.

The CDR3 length is 17 residues. Trimming removed 0 bases from V and 5 bases from J; junction bases left unmatched: 6. From germline, CDR1 is SEHNR and CDR2 FQNEAQ (reference sequence). About this clone: Antigen: not known.

Here immunoSEQ multiplex PCR was the method, and the copy in TCRdb shows in-frame clones only, minus some. The sample holds tens of thousands of clones, 92% seen once. The specimen was CD4+ or CD8+ T cells sorted from blood, collected in a trial of the OX40 agonist ivuxolimab. This chain joins TRBV7-9 and TRBJ2-1, with 11 bases matching TRBD2. This receptor was obtained from an adult with an advanced solid tumor such as melanoma, head and neck, liver or kidney cancer. For the CDR3, the DNA is TGTGCCAGCAGCTTAGCGTCCGGGACTAGCGGAAACAATGAGCAGTTCTTC. As protein: CASSLASGTSGNNEQFF.